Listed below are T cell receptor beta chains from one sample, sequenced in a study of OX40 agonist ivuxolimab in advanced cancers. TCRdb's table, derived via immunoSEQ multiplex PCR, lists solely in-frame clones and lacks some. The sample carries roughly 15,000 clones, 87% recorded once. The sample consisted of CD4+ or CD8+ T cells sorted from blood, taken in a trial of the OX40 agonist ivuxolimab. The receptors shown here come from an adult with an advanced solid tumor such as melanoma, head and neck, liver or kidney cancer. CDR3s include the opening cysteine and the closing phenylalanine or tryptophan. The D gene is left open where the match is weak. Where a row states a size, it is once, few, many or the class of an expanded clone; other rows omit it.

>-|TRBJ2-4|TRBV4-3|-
TGCGCCAGCAGCCAACAGTCCAAAAACATTCAGTACTTC
CASSQQSKNIQYF
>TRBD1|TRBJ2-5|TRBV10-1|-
TGCGCCAGCAGTGAGTCGGAGGGACAGGGGCGGGAAGAGACCCAGTACTTC
CASSESEGQGREETQYF
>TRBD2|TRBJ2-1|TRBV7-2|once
TGTGCCAGCAGCTTATTAAGCGGGAAGCAGTTCTTC
CASSLLSGKQFF
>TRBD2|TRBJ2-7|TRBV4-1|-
TGCGCCAGCAGCCAAGTAGCGGGAGGGAGGTCCTACGAGCAGTACTTC
CASSQVAGGRSYEQYF
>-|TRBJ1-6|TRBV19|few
TGTGCCAGTAGTATAGGGACAGTAAATTCACCCCTCCACTTT
CASSIGTVNSPLHF
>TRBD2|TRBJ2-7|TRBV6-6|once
TGTGCCAGCAGACAAGCGGGGGAGCAGTACTTC
CASRQAGEQYF
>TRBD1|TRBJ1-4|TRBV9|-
TGTGCCAGCAGCGCCCGGGACAGGGGAGGGTTGGCTAATGAAAAACTGTTTTTT
CASSARDRGGLANEKLFF
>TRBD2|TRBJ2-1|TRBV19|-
TGTGCCAGGATGGGACTAGCGGGACTTGTTAATGAGCAGTTCTTC
CARMGLAGLVNEQFF
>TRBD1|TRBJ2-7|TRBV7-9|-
TGTGCCAGCAGGGCAGGGGGCAGCGAGCAGTACTTC
CASRAGGSEQYF
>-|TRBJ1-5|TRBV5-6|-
TGTGCCAGCAGCTTGGCGGATAGCAATCAGCCCCAGCATTTT
CASSLADSNQPQHF
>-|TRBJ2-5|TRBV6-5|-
TGTGCCAGCAGTCTCGGAATGTACCAAGAGACCCAGTACTTC
CASSLGMYQETQYF
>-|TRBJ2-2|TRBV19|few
TGTGCCAGTTCCGGGACCGTCACCGGGGAGCTGTTTTTT
CASSGTVTGELFF
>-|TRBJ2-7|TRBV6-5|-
TGTGCCAGCAGTTACACGACAGGAGCCTACGAGCAGTACTTC
CASSYTTGAYEQYF
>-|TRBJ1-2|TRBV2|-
TGTGCCAGCAGTGAAGAGAGGAACTATGGCTACACCTTC
CASSEERNYGYTF
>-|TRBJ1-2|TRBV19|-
TGTGCCAGTAGTATAGCGGGGGGGCGGCCCTATGGCTACACCTTC
CASSIAGGRPYGYTF
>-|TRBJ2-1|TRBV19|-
TGTGCCAGCAGGGTACAGGGTTCGAATGAGCAGTTCTTC
CASRVQGSNEQFF
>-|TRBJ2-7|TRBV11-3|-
TGTGCCAGCAGCTTAACAGGTCTTAACGAGCAGTACTTC
CASSLTGLNEQYF
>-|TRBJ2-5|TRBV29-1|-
TGCAGCGTTGGGGGACACCGCCCGGAGACCCAGTACTTC
CSVGGHRPETQYF
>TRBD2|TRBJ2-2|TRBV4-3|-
TGCGCCAGCAGCCAAGTTATCACTACCGGCGGGGGAAACACCGGGGAGCTGTTTTTT
CASSQVITTGGGNTGELFF
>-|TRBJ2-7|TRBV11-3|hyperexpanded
TGTGCCAGCAGCTTACGGGGGGCCAGGGCCTACGAGCAGTACTTC
CASSLRGARAYEQYF
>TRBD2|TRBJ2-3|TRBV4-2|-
TGTGCCAGCAGCCAAGAAATAGCGGGGGCCACAGATACGCAGTATTTT
CASSQEIAGATDTQYF
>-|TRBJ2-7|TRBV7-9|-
TGTGCCAGCAGCTTAGGGGACCGCCCCTACGAGCAGTACTTC
CASSLGDRPYEQYF
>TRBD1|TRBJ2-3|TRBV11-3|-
TGTGCCAGCAGTTCCGGGACAGGGAGCACAGATACGCAGTATTTT
CASSSGTGSTDTQYF
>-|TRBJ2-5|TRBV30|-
TGTGCCTGGGGGGGTGGGGGCCGAGAGACCCAGTACTTC
CAWGGGGRETQYF
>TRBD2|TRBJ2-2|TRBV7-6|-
TGTGCCAGCAGCGACGGGACTAGGGAGCTGTTTTTT
CASSDGTRELFF
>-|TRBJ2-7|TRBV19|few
TGTGCCAGTGGAAACTACGAGCAGTACTTC
CASGNYEQYF
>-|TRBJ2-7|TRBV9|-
TGTGCCAGCAGCGTAGGTGGAGCAGGGATCCACGAGCAGTACTTC
CASSVGGAGIHEQYF
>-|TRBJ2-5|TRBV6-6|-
TGTGCCAGCAGTTACGTGGACAGCATCCAAGAGACCCAGTACTTC
CASSYVDSIQETQYF
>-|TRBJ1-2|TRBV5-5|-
TGTGCCAGCAGCTTGGTAGTAGGGCGGGATGGCTACACCTTC
CASSLVVGRDGYTF
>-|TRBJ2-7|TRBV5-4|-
TGTGCCAGCAGCCCGGGAGAGGGAGGCAACTACGAGCAGTACTTC
CASSPGEGGNYEQYF
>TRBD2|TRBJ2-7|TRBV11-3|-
TGTGCCAGCAGCCCCCTGGCGGGAGGGAACTACGAGCAGTACTTC
CASSPLAGGNYEQYF
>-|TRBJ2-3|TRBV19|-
TGTGCCAGTAGTATATTATCCCCCCCAGATACGCAGTATTTT
CASSILSPPDTQYF
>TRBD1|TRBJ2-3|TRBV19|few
TGTGCCAGTAGTATACAGGACAGGGAAGATACGCAGTATTTT
CASSIQDREDTQYF
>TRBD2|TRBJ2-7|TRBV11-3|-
TGTGCCAGCAGCTTACGGGGGGCCTACGAGCAGTACTTC
CASSLRGAYEQYF
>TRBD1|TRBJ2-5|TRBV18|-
TGTGCCAGCTCACTGACAGGGGGCGCCGAGCTACAAGAGACCCAGTACTTC
CASSLTGGAELQETQYF
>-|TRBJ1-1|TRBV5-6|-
TGTGCCAGCAGCTTAATGAACACTGAAGCTTTCTTT
CASSLMNTEAFF
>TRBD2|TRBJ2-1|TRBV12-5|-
TGTGCTAGTGGTTTGGTACGAAGGCTAGCGGAGATCAATGAGCAGTTCTTC
CASGLVRRLAEINEQFF
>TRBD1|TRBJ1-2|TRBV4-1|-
TGCGCCAGCAGCCCCGTTGACAGGGAAGTTAGCTATGGCTACACCTTC
CASSPVDREVSYGYTF
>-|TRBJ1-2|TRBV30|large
TGTGCCTGGAGTGTACAGGCTCCCGATGGCTACACCTTC
CAWSVQAPDGYTF
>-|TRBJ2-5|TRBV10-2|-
TGCGCCAGCAGCGTAGCGCTAGAGACCCAGTACTTC
CASSVALETQYF
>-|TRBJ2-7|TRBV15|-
TGTGCCACCAGCAGAGGAAGGGGAGGCTACGAGCAGTACTTC
CATSRGRGGYEQYF
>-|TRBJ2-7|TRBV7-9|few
TGTGCCAGCAGCTTGGGACAACGATACGAGCAGTACTTC
CASSLGQRYEQYF
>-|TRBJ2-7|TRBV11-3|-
TGTGCCAGCAGTTTGGCCAGAACCTACGAGCAGTACTTC
CASSLARTYEQYF
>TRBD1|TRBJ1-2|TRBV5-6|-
TGTGCCAGCAGCGTAACAGGGGGCGCGCACTATGGCTACACCTTC
CASSVTGGAHYGYTF
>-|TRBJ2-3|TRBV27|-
TGTGCCAGCAGTTTAGAGGCGGAACTATACCCAGATACGCAGTATTTT
CASSLEAELYPDTQYF
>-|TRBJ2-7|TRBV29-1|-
TGCAGCGTTGAAATCGGGTATGGGGAAGGGTACTTC
CSVEIGYGEGYF
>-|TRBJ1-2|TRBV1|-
TGCACCAGCAGCCAGGGGTGGGTCCAGGGACGTAACTATGGCTACACCTTC
CTSSQGWVQGRNYGYTF
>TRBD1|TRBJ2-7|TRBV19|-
TGTGCCACCCAAACAGGGGTCGAGCAGTACTTC
CATQTGVEQYF
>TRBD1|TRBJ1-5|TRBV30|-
TGTGCCTGGAGGCCCCGGGACAGGGGGCTGGGGTCTAATCAGCCCCAGCATTTT
CAWRPRDRGLGSNQPQHF
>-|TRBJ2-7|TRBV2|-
TGTGCCAGCAGTGATGCAGAAAGCTCCTACGAGCAGTACTTC
CASSDAESSYEQYF
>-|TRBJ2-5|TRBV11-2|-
TGTGCCAGCAGCTTAACCGGGACGGCTAGACAAGAGACCCAGTACTTC
CASSLTGTARQETQYF
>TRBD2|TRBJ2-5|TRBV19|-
TGTGCCAGTAGCCTCCCCTGGGGGGGTAGGGAGACCCAGTACTTC
CASSLPWGGRETQYF
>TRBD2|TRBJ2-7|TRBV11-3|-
TGTGCCAGCAGCTTCGGGACTAGCGTTTACGAGCAGTACTTC
CASSFGTSVYEQYF
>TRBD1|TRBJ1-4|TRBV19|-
TGTGCCAGTAGTCCCGACGACAGGGGGCATTTTAATGAAAAACTGTTTTTT
CASSPDDRGHFNEKLFF
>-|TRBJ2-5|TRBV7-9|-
TGTGCCAGCAGTAGGGGGGAGACCCAGTACTTC
CASSRGETQYF
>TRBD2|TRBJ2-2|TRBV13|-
TGTGCCAGCAGCTTCCATCACCGGGGGGGCACCGGGGAGCTGTTTTTT
CASSFHHRGGTGELFF
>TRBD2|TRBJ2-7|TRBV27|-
TGTGCCAGCAGTCCGGGGGGGCGCGAGCAGTACTTC
CASSPGGREQYF
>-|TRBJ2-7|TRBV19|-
TGTGCCAGTAGTAAGAGGGGTACAGGGAAGGGAGAGTACGAGCAGTACTTC
CASSKRGTGKGEYEQYF